The TCR beta chain under discussion was sequenced for a study of regulatory T cells in long-lasting Graves disease. Study-wide points: Newly diagnosed patients had higher TCR diversity than persistent Graves' patients did.

Germline V gives CDR1 LNHDA, CDR2 SQIVND (reference sequence). This CDR3 comprises 13 residues. Between the trimmed V and J ends, which lost 4 bases and 6 bases, there was a span of 10 bases. Combining iRepertoire HTBI primers with Arm-PCR of CDR3 regions, the authors built TCR beta libraries. Using its own MiXCR run on the multiplex PCR reads, TCRdb lists one record per CDR3 protein. The sample lists approximately 690,000 distinct CDR3 sequences, 25% to 35% occurring once. At least ten counts were recorded for this clonotype. The antigen is undetermined. Time point reported: persistent/refractory GD, antithyroid drugs over 5 years with positive TRAb. Researchers made the TCR library from RNA that was extracted from PBMCs.

The TCR sequence derives from a female donor with Graves disease. V is TRBV19 and J is TRBJ1-5; TRBD1 is a possible D gene (6 bases). This material consisted of peripheral blood mononuclear cells (PBMCs), taken when the disease was refractory, from a patient treated with antithyroid drugs. CDR3 in DNA: TGTGCCAGTAGTACTACAGGGTCTCAGCCCCAGCATTTT. Encoded protein: CASSTTGSQPQHF.